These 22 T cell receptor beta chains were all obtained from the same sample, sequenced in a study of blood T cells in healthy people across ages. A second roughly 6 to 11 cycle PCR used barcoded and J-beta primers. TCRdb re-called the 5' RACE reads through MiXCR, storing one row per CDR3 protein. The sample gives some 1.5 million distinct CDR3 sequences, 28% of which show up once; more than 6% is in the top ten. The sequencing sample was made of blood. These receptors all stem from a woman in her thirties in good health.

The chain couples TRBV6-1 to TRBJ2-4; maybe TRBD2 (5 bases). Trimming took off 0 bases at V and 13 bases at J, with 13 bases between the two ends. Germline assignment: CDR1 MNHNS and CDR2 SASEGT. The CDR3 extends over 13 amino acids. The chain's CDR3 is CASSEARSWEQYF. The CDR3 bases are TGTGCCAGCAGTGAAGCGCGGTCTTGGGAGCAGTACTTC.

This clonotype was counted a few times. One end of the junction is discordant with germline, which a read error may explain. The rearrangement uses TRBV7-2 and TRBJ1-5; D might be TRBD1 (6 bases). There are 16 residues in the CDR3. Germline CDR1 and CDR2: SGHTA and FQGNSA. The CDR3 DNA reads TGTGCCAGCAGCTCTGACGGGGGCGGGAGCAATCACCCCCAGCATTTT. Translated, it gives CASSSDGGGSNHPQHF.

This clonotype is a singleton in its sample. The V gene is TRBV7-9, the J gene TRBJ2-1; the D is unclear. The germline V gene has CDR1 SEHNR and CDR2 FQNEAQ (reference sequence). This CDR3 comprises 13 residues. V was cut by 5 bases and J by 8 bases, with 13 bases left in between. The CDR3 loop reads CASSRPGFDEQFF. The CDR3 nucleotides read TGTGCCAGCAGCCGTCCTGGTTTCGATGAGCAGTTCTTC.

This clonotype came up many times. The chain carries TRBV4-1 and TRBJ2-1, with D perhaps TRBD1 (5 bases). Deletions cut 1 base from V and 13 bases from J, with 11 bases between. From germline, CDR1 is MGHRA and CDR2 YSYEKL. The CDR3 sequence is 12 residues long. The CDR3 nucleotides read TGCGCCAGCAGCCAAGCAGGGTACACCCAGTTCTTC. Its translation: CASSQAGYTQFF.

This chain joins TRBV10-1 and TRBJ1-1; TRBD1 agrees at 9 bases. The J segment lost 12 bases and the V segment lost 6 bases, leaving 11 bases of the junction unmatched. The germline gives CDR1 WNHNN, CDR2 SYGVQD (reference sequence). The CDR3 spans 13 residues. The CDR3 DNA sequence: TGCGCCAGCAGCAAATCCGGGACAGGGTCGACTTTCTTT. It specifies CASSKSGTGSTFF.

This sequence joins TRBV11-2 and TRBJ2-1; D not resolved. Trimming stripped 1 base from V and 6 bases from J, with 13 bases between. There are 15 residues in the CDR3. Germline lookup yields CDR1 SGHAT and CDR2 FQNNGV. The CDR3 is CASSLGFVGRNEQFF. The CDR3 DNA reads TGTGCCAGCAGCTTAGGATTTGTTGGGCGCAATGAGCAGTTCTTC. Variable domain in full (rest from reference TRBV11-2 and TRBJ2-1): EAGVAQSPRYKIIEKRQSVAFWCNPISGHATLYWYQQILGQGPKLLIQFQNNGVVDDSQLPKDRFSAERLKGVDSTLKIQPAKLEDSAVYLCASSLGFVGRNEQFFGPGTRLTVL.

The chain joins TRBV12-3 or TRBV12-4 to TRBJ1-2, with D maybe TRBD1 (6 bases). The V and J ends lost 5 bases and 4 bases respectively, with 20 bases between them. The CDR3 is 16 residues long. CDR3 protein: CASSPRQEGPSYGYTF. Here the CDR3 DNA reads TGTGCCAGCAGTCCCCGACAGGAAGGGCCATCCTATGGCTACACCTTC.

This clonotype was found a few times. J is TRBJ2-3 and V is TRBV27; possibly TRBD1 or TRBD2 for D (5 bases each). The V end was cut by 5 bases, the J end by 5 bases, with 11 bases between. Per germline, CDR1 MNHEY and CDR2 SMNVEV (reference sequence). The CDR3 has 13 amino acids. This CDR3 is CASSPWDQDTQYF. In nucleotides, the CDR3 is TGTGCCAGCAGTCCATGGGACCAAGATACGCAGTATTTT.

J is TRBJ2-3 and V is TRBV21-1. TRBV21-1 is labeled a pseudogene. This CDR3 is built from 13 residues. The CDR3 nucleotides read TGTGCCAGCAGCAAGACCCACTTGGATACGCAGTATTTT. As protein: CASSKTHLDTQYF.

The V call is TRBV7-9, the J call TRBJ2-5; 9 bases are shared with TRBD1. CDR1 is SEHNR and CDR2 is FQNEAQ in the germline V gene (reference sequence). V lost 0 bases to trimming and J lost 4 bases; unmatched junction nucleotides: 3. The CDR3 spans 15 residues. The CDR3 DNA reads TGTGCCAGCAGCTTAGCGGGACAGGGATCAGAGACCCAGTACTTC. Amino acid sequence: CASSLAGQGSETQYF.

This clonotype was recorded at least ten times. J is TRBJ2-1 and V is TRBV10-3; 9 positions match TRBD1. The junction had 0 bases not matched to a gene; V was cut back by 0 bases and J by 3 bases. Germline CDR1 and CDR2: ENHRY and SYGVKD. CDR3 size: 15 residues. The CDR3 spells CAISESGQGYNEQFF. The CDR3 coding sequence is TGTGCCATCAGTGAGTCGGGACAGGGCTACAATGAGCAGTTCTTC.

The CDR3 loop is CASSQIPGLAGAYEQYF. Here the CDR3 DNA reads TGTGCCAGCAGCCAAATCCCCGGGCTAGCGGGGGCCTACGAGCAGTACTTC. This rearrangement joins TRBV3-1 to TRBJ2-7; TRBD2 agrees at 10 bases. With V trimmed by 2 bases and J by 2 bases, 9 bases remained unmatched. CDR1 LGHDT and CDR2 YNNKEL come from the germline V gene (reference sequence). This CDR3 spans 17 amino acids.

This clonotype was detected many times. This CDR3 reads CSVEGGAQETQYF. In DNA, the CDR3 is TGCAGCGTTGAGGGTGGGGCGCAAGAGACCCAGTACTTC. The rearrangement uses TRBV29-1 and TRBJ2-5; a possible D gene is TRBD1 (5 bases). Germline V gene lookup returns CDR1 SQVTM and CDR2 ANQGSEA. V lost 3 bases and J lost 2, with 10 bases in between. This CDR3 is 13 amino acids long.

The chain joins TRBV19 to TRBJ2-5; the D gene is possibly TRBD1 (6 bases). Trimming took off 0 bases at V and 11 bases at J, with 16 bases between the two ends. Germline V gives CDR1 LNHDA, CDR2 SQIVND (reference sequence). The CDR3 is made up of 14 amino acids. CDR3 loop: CASSIDLGTSEQYF. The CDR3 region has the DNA TGTGCCAGTAGTATAGATCTAGGGACAAGTGAGCAGTACTTC.

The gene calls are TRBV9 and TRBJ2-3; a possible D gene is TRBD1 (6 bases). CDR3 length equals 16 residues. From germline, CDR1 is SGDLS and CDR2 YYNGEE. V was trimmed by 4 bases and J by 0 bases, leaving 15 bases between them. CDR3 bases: TGTGCCAGCAGCCCAGGGACGGGACATAGCACAGATACGCAGTATTTT. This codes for CASSPGTGHSTDTQYF.

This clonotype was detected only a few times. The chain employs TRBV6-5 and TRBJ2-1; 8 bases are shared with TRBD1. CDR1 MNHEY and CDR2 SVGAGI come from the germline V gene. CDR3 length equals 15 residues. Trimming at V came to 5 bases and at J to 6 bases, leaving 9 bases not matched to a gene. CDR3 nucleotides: TGTGCCAGCAGTGGGGCGGACAGGGACCCCAATGAGCAGTTCTTC. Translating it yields CASSGADRDPNEQFF.

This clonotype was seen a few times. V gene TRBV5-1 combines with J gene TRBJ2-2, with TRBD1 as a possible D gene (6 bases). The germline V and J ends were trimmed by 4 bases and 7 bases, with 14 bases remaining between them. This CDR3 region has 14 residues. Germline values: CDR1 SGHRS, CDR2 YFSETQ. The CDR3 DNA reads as TGCGCCAGCAGCACCACACAGGGCGTCGGGGAGCTGTTTTTT. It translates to CASSTTQGVGELFF.

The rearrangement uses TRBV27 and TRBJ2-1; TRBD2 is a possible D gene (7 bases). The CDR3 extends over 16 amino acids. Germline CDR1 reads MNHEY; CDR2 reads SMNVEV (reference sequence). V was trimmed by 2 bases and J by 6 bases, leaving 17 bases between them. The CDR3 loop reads CASSLTGGTGFNEQFF. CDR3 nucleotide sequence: TGTGCCAGCAGTTTAACGGGGGGCACGGGATTCAATGAGCAGTTCTTC.

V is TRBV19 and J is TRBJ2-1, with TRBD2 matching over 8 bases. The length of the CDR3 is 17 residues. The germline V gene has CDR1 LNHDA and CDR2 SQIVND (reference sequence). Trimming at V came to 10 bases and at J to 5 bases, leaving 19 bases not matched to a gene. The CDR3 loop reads CATPLSNSGIPNNEQFF. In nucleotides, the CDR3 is TGTGCCACCCCCCTGAGTAATAGCGGGATACCGAACAATGAGCAGTTCTTC.

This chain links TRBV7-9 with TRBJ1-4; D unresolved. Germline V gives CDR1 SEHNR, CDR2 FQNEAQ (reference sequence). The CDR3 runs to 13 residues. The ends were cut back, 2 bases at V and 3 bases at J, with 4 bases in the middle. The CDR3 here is CASSLIPNEKLFF. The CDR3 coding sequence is TGTGCCAGCAGCTTAATTCCTAATGAAAAACTGTTTTTT.

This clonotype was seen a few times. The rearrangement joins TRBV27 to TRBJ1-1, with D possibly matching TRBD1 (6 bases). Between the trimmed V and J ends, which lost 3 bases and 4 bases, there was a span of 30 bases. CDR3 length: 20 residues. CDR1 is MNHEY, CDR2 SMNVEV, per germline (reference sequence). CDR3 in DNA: TGTGCCAGCAGTTTTGTCGCGACGCAACAGGGAGGAGTTTCGAGCACTGAAGCTTTCTTT. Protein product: CASSFVATQQGGVSSTEAFF.

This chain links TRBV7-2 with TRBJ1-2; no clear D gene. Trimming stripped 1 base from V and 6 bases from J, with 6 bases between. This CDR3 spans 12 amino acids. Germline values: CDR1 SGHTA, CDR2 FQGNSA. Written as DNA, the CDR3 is TGTGCCAGCAGCTTAGGTGAGGATGGCTACACCTTC. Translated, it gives CASSLGEDGYTF.